This passage covers 3 T cell receptor beta chains from one sample sequenced in a study of shared clonotypes between healthy human individuals. It was CD45RO-negative cells, positively selected for CCR7, that made up naive CD8 cells, with terminally differentiated effector memory CD45RA+ cells excluded. Profiled with immunoSEQ multiplex PCR; TCRdb holds only in-frame clones, not every one. The sample yields around 2,100,000 clones, about 95% seen once. Sequenced sample: naive CD8+ T cells sorted from blood. The source of these receptors is a man between 18 and 29 years old in good health.

This rearrangement joins TRBV18 to TRBJ1-4; 7 bases align to TRBD1. V lost 2 bases, J lost 10 bases, and 16 bases stayed unmatched. The CDR3 contains 17 residues. Germline lookup yields CDR1 KGHSH and CDR2 LQKENI. This CDR3 reads CASSPTKGAAGGGKLFF. In DNA form, the CDR3 reads TGTGCCAGCTCACCAACGAAGGGGGCCGCTGGGGGTGGAAAACTGTTTTTT.

DNA for the CDR3: TGTGCCAGCAGCCCCCAGGCGGGGAATTCCTACGAGCAGTACTTC. Translated: CASSPQAGNSYEQYF. The genes are TRBV9 and TRBJ2-7; tentative D call: TRBD2 (6 bases). The germline CDR1 and CDR2 sequences are SGDLS and YYNGEE. The CDR3 is made up of 15 amino acids. Trimming took off 4 bases at V and 1 base at J, with 15 bases between the two ends.

This CDR3 is CASSLEVLETQYF. DNA of the CDR3: TGTGCCAGCAGCTTAGAGGTCCTGGAGACCCAGTACTTC. This chain connects TRBV7-8 to TRBJ2-5; D remains unclear. The V end was cut by 1 base, the J end by 5 bases, with 8 bases between. The CDR3 length is 13 residues. CDR1 SGHVS and CDR2 FQNEAQ come from the germline V gene.